The following is a TCR beta chain sequence with its context. Profiling relied on immunoSEQ multiplex PCR, and the TCRdb table lists in-frame clones only, not all of them. The sample lists approximately 440,000 clones; around 87% were seen once. The data stem from a study of blood T cell repertoires in COVID-19. Study-wide background: The samples span acute and convalescent COVID-19 from the United States, Italy and Spain. In each case, the material was cDNA or gDNA derived from T cells, B-cell-depleted T cells, or PBMCs.

In terms of age and location, participants ranged from about 18 to 100 years and lived in about 25 US areas. Donors in Cohort 3 counted as recovered after two negative PCRs, clearance, or symptom resolution. Sequenced material: PBMCs or T cells enriched from blood (not recorded which). The sequence came from a woman aged 18 to 35 who had recovered from COVID-19.

The CDR3 sequence is CASSSAPGYEQYF. CDR3 bases: TGTGCCAGCAGCTCGGCCCCGGGCTACGAGCAGTACTTC. V usage is TRBV7-3 and J usage is TRBJ2-7; no definite D call. Germline V gives CDR1 SGHTA, CDR2 FQGTGA. Trimming cost V 4 bases and J 3 bases, with 10 bases left between them. This CDR3 comprises 13 residues.